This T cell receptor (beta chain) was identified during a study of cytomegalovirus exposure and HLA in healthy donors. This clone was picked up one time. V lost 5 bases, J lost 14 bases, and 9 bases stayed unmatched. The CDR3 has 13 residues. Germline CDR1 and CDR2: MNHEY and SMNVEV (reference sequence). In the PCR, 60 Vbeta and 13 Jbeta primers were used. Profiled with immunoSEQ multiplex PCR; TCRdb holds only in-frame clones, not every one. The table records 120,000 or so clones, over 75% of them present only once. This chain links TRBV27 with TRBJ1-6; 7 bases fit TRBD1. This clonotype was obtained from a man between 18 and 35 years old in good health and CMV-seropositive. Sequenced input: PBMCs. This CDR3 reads CASSLRQGRSLHF. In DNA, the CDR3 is TGTGCCAGCAGTCTCAGACAGGGTCGGTCCCTCCACTTT.